This T cell receptor (beta chain) is from a study of CD8+ T cells in alopecia areata. Whole-study findings and limits: Scalp clonality and expanded CD8+ clones among the top 100 showed significant decreases with tofacitinib.

The CDR3 is 14 residues long. Trimming pared 8 bases from V and 0 bases from J, leaving 13 bases between. Germline CDR1 is SQVTM and CDR2 is ANQGSEA. In each case, RNA was isolated and then reverse transcribed into cDNA as the sequencing template. Here immunoSEQ multiplex PCR was the method, and the copy in TCRdb shows in-frame clones only, minus some. The repertoire includes about 190,000 clones, around 60% of them detected once, and around 0.69% sits in the top ten. A remark on this clone: The antigen is unknown.

The treatment was: oral pan-JAK inhibitor, 5-10 mg twice daily. The TCR sequence derives from a human donor with alopecia areata. Sequenced here: CD4+ T cells sorted from blood, sampled at week 4, from a patient treated with tofacitinib. The chain combines TRBV29-1 with TRBJ2-2, with D maybe TRBD1 (6 bases). The CDR3 is CSSRTGSNTGELFF. DNA for the CDR3: TGCAGCTCCCGAACAGGGTCGAACACCGGGGAGCTGTTTTTT.